This TCR beta chain was obtained from a study of cytomegalovirus exposure and HLA in healthy donors. Study outcomes and limitations: Within a later analysis, the majority of CMV-associated TCR beta chains appeared HLA-restricted.

Details on this clone: Its antigen is not known.

The CDR3 sequence is 17 residues long. Germline V gene sequence: CDR1 SGHTA, CDR2 FQGTGA. Unmatched junction bases numbered 10, after V lost 0 bases and J lost 5 bases. Vbeta (60) and Jbeta (13) primers were used in the PCR. Method: immunoSEQ multiplex PCR; TCRdb's copy keeps in-frame clones and lacks some. The sample carries under 100,000 clones, approximately 80% recorded once. The sequenced sample consisted of PBMCs. The origin of this receptor is a woman aged 70-85 years in good health and CMV-seropositive. The chain links TRBV7-3 to TRBJ2-5; 9 nucleotides align to TRBD1. CDR3 sequence (DNA): TGTGCCAGCAGCTTAACCACAGGGGGCATGCGAGTCGAGACCCAGTACTTC. It yields the protein CASSLTTGGMRVETQYF.